The 10 T cell receptor beta chains below all came from one sample that was sequenced in a study of blood T cell repertoires in COVID-19. Only in-frame clones appear in the TCRdb table, and some are missing; sequencing was by immunoSEQ multiplex PCR. Here the sample spans 150,000 to 200,000 clones, 60% to 85% being singletons. The sequencing input was peripheral blood. All receptors come from a man aged 65 to 79 with acute or convalescent COVID-19.

This chain connects TRBV5-1 to TRBJ2-2; a weak D match, TRBD1 (6 bases). V was cut by 4 bases and J by 6 bases, with 13 bases left in between. Germline V CDR1 and CDR2: SGHRS, YFSETQ. The CDR3 sequence is 14 residues long. The CDR3 DNA reads TGCGCCAGCAGCATTCAGGGGTCTGCCGGGGAGCTGTTTTTT. It specifies CASSIQGSAGELFF.

This clone was seen once. The V gene is TRBV19, the J gene TRBJ2-1, with 8 bases fitting TRBD2. With 6 bases clipped from V and 8 bases from J, the junction kept 12 bases outside the gene matches. Germline-derived CDR1 and CDR2 are LNHDA and SQIVND (reference sequence). The CDR3 runs 15 residues. The DNA for the CDR3 is TGTGCCAGTAGGCCCGGGGGGGCTCGGTGGCATGAGCAGTTCTTC. It codes for CASRPGGARWHEQFF. The variable domain in full, completed from reference TRBV19 and TRBJ2-1, reads DGGITQSPKYLFRKEGQNVTLSCEQNLNHDAMYWYRQDPGQGLRLIYYSQIVNDFQKGDIAEGYSVSREKKESFPLTVTSAQKNPTAFYLCASRPGGARWHEQFFGPGTRLTVL.

This clone was recorded a few times. The chain carries TRBV10-1 and TRBJ1-1, with D possibly TRBD1 on 6 matching bases. Trimming removed 8 bases at V and 0 bases at J, with 10 bases between. The V gene's germline CDR1 is WNHNN and CDR2 SYGVQD (reference sequence). The CDR3 is 13 amino acids. CDR3 bases: TGCGCCAGCCGACAGGAGATGAACACTGAAGCTTTCTTT. This codes for CASRQEMNTEAFF.

J is TRBJ2-1 and V is TRBV9; a weak D match, TRBD2 (7 bases). There are 16 residues in the CDR3. Germline CDR1 and CDR2: SGDLS and YYNGEE. V was trimmed by 4 bases and J by 0 bases, leaving 14 bases between them. CDR3 in amino acids: CASSQGGGGSYNEQFF. The DNA for the CDR3 is TGTGCCAGCAGCCAAGGGGGGGGAGGCTCCTACAATGAGCAGTTCTTC. The whole variable domain, remainder taken from reference TRBV9 and TRBJ2-1, is DSGVTQTPKHLITATGQRVTLRCSPRSGDLSVYWYQQSLDQGLQFLIQYYNGEERAKGNILERFSAQQFPDLHSELNLSSLELGDSALYFCASSQGGGGSYNEQFFGPGTRLTVL.

The count of this clone is one. The chain uses TRBV29-1 and TRBJ2-7, with D tentatively TRBD1 (5 bases). Germline CDR1 reads SQVTM; CDR2 reads ANQGSEA. This CDR3 region has 11 residues. The V end was cut by 3 bases, the J end by 7 bases, with 10 bases between. In DNA form, the CDR3 reads TGCAGCGTTGAGGTCAGGGCTGAGCAGTACTTC. Protein product: CSVEVRAEQYF.

The chain carries TRBV5-1 and TRBJ2-2, with D possibly TRBD2 on 6 matching bases. V shed 0 bases and J shed 4 bases, with 10 bases lying between them. The CDR3 is 15 residues long. CDR1 is SGHRS, CDR2 YFSETQ, per germline. The CDR3 loop reads CASSLGPGVTGELFF. Here the CDR3 DNA reads TGCGCCAGCAGCTTGGGTCCGGGAGTCACCGGGGAGCTGTTTTTT.

The J gene is TRBJ2-3, the V gene TRBV9, with TRBD2 matching over 7 bases. This CDR3 comprises 15 residues. Germline assignment: CDR1 SGDLS and CDR2 YYNGEE. V lost 7 bases, J lost 6 bases, and 14 bases stayed unmatched. CDR3 sequence reads: CASSGEGKRSDTQYF. CDR3 DNA: TGTGCCAGCTCTGGGGAGGGGAAGAGATCCGATACGCAGTATTTT.

V gene TRBV4-1 combines with J gene TRBJ2-1, with TRBD1 matching 9 bases. J lost 8 bases, V lost 0 bases, and 11 bases had no gene match. CDR1 is MGHRA and CDR2 is YSYEKL in the germline V gene. The CDR3 has 17 residues. Written as DNA, the CDR3 is TGCGCCAGCAGCCAAGATACCGGACAGGGGACAAGGGATGAGCAGTTCTTC. It is translated as CASSQDTGQGTRDEQFF.

Only a few counts were recorded for this clone. This chain links TRBV6-5 with TRBJ1-1; no clear D. The germline CDR1 and CDR2 sequences are MNHEY and SVGAGI. The V end lost 6 bases, the J end lost 1 base, and 12 bases lay between the germline ends. The CDR3 covers 14 residues. The CDR3 spells CASRREHQNTEAFF. CDR3 DNA sequence: TGTGCCAGCAGGAGGGAACACCAGAACACTGAAGCTTTCTTT.

This clone was observed once. The V call is TRBV27, the J call TRBJ2-2; possibly TRBD2 for D (5 bases). Trimming stripped 6 bases from V and 2 bases from J, with 13 bases between. The CDR3 consists of 15 residues. The germline V gene has CDR1 MNHEY and CDR2 SMNVEV (reference sequence). The CDR3 region has the DNA TGTGCCAGCAGGCGCGGAGGAGTTAACACCGGGGAGCTGTTTTTT. This sequence encodes CASRRGGVNTGELFF.